The entry below describes one TCR beta chain. The data were taken from a study of Ad26.COV2.S vaccination and SARS-CoV-2 variants. About the study: The study gave Ad26.COV2.S intramuscularly, once or twice 56 days apart.

Germline CDR1 is MGHRA and CDR2 is YSYEKL. Trimming removed 4 bases from V and 7 bases from J, with 17 bases in between. This CDR3 has 15 amino acids. As to treatment: some 20 received Ad26.COV2.S at low or high dose, single or two shots; about 5 received placebo; per-sample allocation not given. The investigators took samples on day 63 after the first vaccine or placebo injection. An 18-55-year-old adult in Boston served as donor. Sequencing was performed with immunoSEQ multiplex PCR; in TCRdb, only in-frame clones are kept and a portion is missing. The data contain approximately 350,000 clones, roughly 80% of them singletons.

This TCR derives from a person aged 18-60 years who received the Ad26.COV2.S COVID-19 vaccine or a placebo. This chain links TRBV4-1 with TRBJ2-1, with D perhaps assigned TRBD1 or TRBD2 (5 bases each). Here the sequenced sample was peripheral blood, taken in a trial of Ad26.COV2.S vaccine versus placebo. Here the CDR3 reads CASSRTPGPNNEQFF. The CDR3 DNA sequence: TGCGCCAGCAGCCGTACACCGGGACCTAATAATGAGCAGTTCTTC.